Shown below are 5 T cell receptor beta chains from a single sample sequenced in a study of T cell repertoires in cytomegalovirus infection. TCRdb ran MiXCR on the reads and lists one entry per CDR3 protein. The table lists fewer than 200,000 distinct CDR3 sequences, 13% to 15% of them singletons, with 25% to 30% in the top ten. The sample consisted of PBMCs. Receptors were obtained from a human donor in good health (CMV status not recorded). Some clones in this sample may be carry-over from other donors' samples.

For this clonotype: With a much larger clone just one base away, this may be a read error. The V gene is TRBV11-1, the J gene TRBJ2-1, with D tentatively TRBD1 or TRBD2 (5 bases each). The CDR3 is 14 amino acids. CDR1 is SGHAT and CDR2 is FQDESV in the germline V gene (reference sequence). The V and J ends lost 9 bases and 3 bases respectively, with 15 bases between them. The CDR3 spells CASRGASDYNEQFF. In DNA form, the CDR3 reads TGTGCCAGTCGGGGCGCGAGCGACTACAATGAGCAGTTCTTC. The variable domain in full, completed from reference TRBV11-1 and TRBJ2-1, reads EAEVAQSPRYKITEKSQAVAFWCDPISGHATLYWYRQILGQGPELLVQFQDESVVDDSQLPKDRFSAERLKGVDSTLKIQPAELGDSAMYLCASRGASDYNEQFFGPGTRLTVL.

This clonotype has more than one count but fewer than ten. The chain couples TRBV29-1 to TRBJ2-7; 8 bases are a match to TRBD2. From germline, CDR1 is SQVTM and CDR2 ANQGSEA. The CDR3 length is 15 residues. With 2 bases clipped from V and 0 bases from J, the junction kept 6 bases outside the gene matches. CDR3 protein: CSVEMGTSGSYEQYF. The CDR3 DNA is TGCAGCGTTGAAATGGGCACTAGCGGCTCCTACGAGCAGTACTTC.

This chain uses TRBV20-1 with TRBJ2-6, with 8 bases fitting TRBD2. The length of the CDR3 is 17 residues. From germline, CDR1 is DFQATT and CDR2 SNEGSKA (reference sequence). V lost 5 bases and J lost 4; bases outside the gene matches: 13. The CDR3 here is CSAQRGLIPTGANVLTF. The CDR3 coding sequence is TGCAGTGCTCAGCGGGGGCTGATCCCCACGGGGGCCAACGTCCTGACTTTC.

This clonotype was observed a few times. At one boundary the junction diverges from the germline segment, which might be a read error. The chain recombines TRBV29-1 with TRBJ2-2; 9 bases match TRBD2. CDR3 length: 14 residues. Germline CDR1 reads SQVTM; CDR2 reads ANQGSEA. The CDR3: CSVEAGGNTGELFF. The CDR3 DNA sequence: TGCAGCGTGGAAGCGGGGGGGAACACCGGGGAGCTGTTTTTT.

This clonotype was counted many times. The chain is built from TRBV7-2 and TRBJ2-1; 7 nucleotides match TRBD2. Trimming at V came to 7 bases and at J to 8 bases, leaving 14 bases not matched to a gene. The CDR3 sequence is 15 residues long. From germline, CDR1 is SGHTA and CDR2 FQGNSA. Here the CDR3 reads CASTSSGTRSDEQFF. The DNA for the CDR3 is TGTGCCAGCACCTCGAGCGGGACTCGGAGCGATGAGCAGTTCTTC.